These 2 T cell receptor beta chains share one sample of origin, sequenced in a study of CD4 and CD8 cells across lung adenocarcinoma regions. TCRdb analysed the PCR reads with MiXCR anew, one entry per CDR3 protein. This sample has about 11,000 distinct CDR3 sequences, with about three fifths found just once. Sequenced: CD8+ T cells from the margin of a lung tumor. The receptors here all came from a male donor with lung adenocarcinoma. The CD4 and CD8 labels of this study may be unreliable.

This clonotype came up many times. The rearrangement links TRBV10-1 to TRBJ2-1; 12 bases fit TRBD2. V lost 4 bases to trimming and J lost 3 bases; unmatched junction nucleotides: 7. CDR1 WNHNN and CDR2 SYGVQD come from the germline V gene (reference sequence). The CDR3 spans 17 residues. The CDR3 reads CASSGLAGVKGYNEQFF. CDR3 coding DNA: TGCGCCAGCAGTGGACTAGCGGGAGTTAAAGGCTACAATGAGCAGTTCTTC.

The chain is built from TRBV6-1 and TRBJ2-1, with 8 bases aligning to TRBD2. Judging by the DNA end, TRBJ2-7 fits better; the J call may be wrong. Germline V gene data show CDR1 as MNHNS and CDR2 as SASEGT. This CDR3 is built from 16 residues. The CDR3 is CASSEASSGTGGEQYF. The CDR3 DNA reads TGTGCCAGCAGTGAAGCAAGTAGCGGGACTGGTGGAGAGCAGTACTTC.